This note documents a single T cell receptor (beta chain) sequence. What it binds is unknown. The protocol was immunoSEQ multiplex PCR, while the TCRdb copy is restricted to in-frame clones and leaves out a portion. The sample includes about 2 million clones, just under 95% of them seen just once. Germline loops: CDR1 MNHEY, CDR2 SMNVEV (reference sequence). This CDR3 is 13 amino acids long. The V end lost 5 bases, the J end lost 10 bases, and 15 bases lay between the germline ends. The data derive from a study of shared clonotypes between healthy human individuals. Notes on the study in general: Relative to clonotypes present in all four donors, those not shared had lower generation probabilities.

Naive CD8 isolation took CD45RO-negative cells positively selected for CCR7 and excluded terminally differentiated effector memory CD45RA+ cells. V and J are TRBV27 and TRBJ2-1; D remains unclear. Sample: naive CD8+ T cells sorted from blood. This receptor was obtained from a man between 18 and 29 years old in good health. The CDR3 DNA sequence: TGTGCCAGCAGTCCCCGACGACACCAAGAGCAGTTCTTC. It yields the protein CASSPRRHQEQFF.